This paragraph reports one TCR beta chain. The data belong to a study of OX40 agonist ivuxolimab in advanced cancers. Looking at the study overall: Partial responses were observed in three patients, of whom one had hepatocellular carcinoma and two had cutaneous melanoma.

Only in-frame clones appear in the TCRdb table, and some are missing; sequencing was by immunoSEQ multiplex PCR. The data contain around 20,000 clones, 75% to 85% of them singletons. The CDR3 runs 14 residues. The V end was cut by 4 bases, the J end by 8 bases, with 15 bases between. The V gene's germline CDR1 is MNHEY and CDR2 SMNVEV (reference sequence). The sequences come from CD4+ or CD8+ T cells sorted from blood, collected in a trial of the OX40 agonist ivuxolimab. The rearrangement uses TRBV27 and TRBJ2-4, with D possibly TRBD1 on 5 matching bases. This TCR came from an adult with an advanced solid tumor such as melanoma, head and neck, liver or kidney cancer. DNA for the CDR3: TGTGCCAGCAGTTGGGGCCAGGGATACGACATTCAGTACTTC. Translating it yields CASSWGQGYDIQYF.